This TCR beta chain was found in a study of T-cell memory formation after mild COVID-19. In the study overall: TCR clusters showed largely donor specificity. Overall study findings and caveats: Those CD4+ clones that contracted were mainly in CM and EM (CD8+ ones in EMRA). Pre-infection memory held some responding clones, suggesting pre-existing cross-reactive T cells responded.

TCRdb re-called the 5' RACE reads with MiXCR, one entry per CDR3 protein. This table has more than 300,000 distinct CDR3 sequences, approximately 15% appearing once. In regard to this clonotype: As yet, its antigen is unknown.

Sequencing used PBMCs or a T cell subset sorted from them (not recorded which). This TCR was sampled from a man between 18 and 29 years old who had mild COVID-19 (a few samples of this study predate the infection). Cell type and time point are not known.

This CDR3 reads CASSRGTAGPNDEQFF. The CDR3 DNA follows: TGTGCCAGCAGCCGCGGGACCGCCGGACCCAATGATGAGCAGTTCTTC. The V call is TRBV7-9, the J call TRBJ2-1; D is possibly TRBD2 (6 bases). With 5 bases removed from V and 8 bases from J, the gap between germline ends came to 22 bases. The CDR3 is 16 amino acids. Germline lookup yields CDR1 SEHNR and CDR2 FQNEAQ (reference sequence). The full variable domain, rest sourced from reference TRBV7-9 and TRBJ2-1, is DTGVSQNPRHKITKRGQNVTFRCDPISEHNRLYWYRQTLGQGPEFLTYFQNEAQLEKSRLLSDRFSAERPKGSFSTLEIQRTEQGDSAMYLCASSRGTAGPNDEQFFGPGTRLTVL.